These 2 T cell receptor beta chains share one sample of origin, sequenced in a study of OX40 agonist ivuxolimab in advanced cancers. The protocol was immunoSEQ multiplex PCR, while the TCRdb copy is restricted to in-frame clones and leaves out a portion. Here the sample spans under 15,000 clones, roughly 80% being singletons. The sequenced sample was CD4+ or CD8+ T cells sorted from blood, obtained in a trial of the OX40 agonist ivuxolimab. The source of these receptors is an adult with an advanced solid tumor such as melanoma, head and neck, liver or kidney cancer.

This clone was observed once. The chain employs TRBV19 and TRBJ1-4; D is undetermined. Germline CDR1 reads LNHDA; CDR2 reads SQIVND (reference sequence). The CDR3 consists of 15 residues. The V gene lost 1 base and the J gene lost 8 bases, with 14 bases spanning the gap. The CDR3 region is CASSIGFGSREKLFF. CDR3 sequence (DNA): TGTGCCAGTAGTATAGGCTTCGGGTCCCGGGAAAAACTGTTTTTT. Full variable domain (outside the CDR3, taken from reference TRBV19 and TRBJ1-4): DGGITQSPKYLFRKEGQNVTLSCEQNLNHDAMYWYRQDPGQGLRLIYYSQIVNDFQKGDIAEGYSVSREKKESFPLTVTSAQKNPTAFYLCASSIGFGSREKLFFGSGTQLSVL.

This chain uses TRBV10-1 with TRBJ2-2; 7 bases are a match to TRBD1. J was trimmed by 1 base and V by 2 bases; bases with no gene match: 7. Germline V gives CDR1 WNHNN, CDR2 SYGVQD (reference sequence). The CDR3 runs to 17 residues. CDR3: CASSETLQGVNTGELFF. The DNA of the CDR3 is TGCGCCAGCAGTGAGACCCTTCAGGGGGTGAACACCGGGGAGCTGTTTTTT.